The 20 T cell receptor beta chains listed next were all sequenced from one sample in a study of blood T cell repertoires in COVID-19. Sequencing used immunoSEQ multiplex PCR; TCRdb keeps in-frame clones, though not all of them. The table has 100,000 to 150,000 clones, less than 90% seen once. Specimen: peripheral blood. These receptors all come from a woman older than 75 with acute or convalescent COVID-19.

The V call is TRBV6-5, the J call TRBJ1-1; 7 bases align to TRBD1. The CDR3 length is 14 residues. V lost 9 bases to trimming and J lost 0 bases; unmatched junction nucleotides: 7. CDR1 and CDR2 (germline): MNHEY, SVGAGI. The CDR3 region has the DNA TGTGCCAGTACCCGGGACAGAATGAACACTGAAGCTTTCTTT. Amino acid sequence: CASTRDRMNTEAFF.

This clone was detected once. The chain recombines TRBV5-1 with TRBJ2-3, with D perhaps matching TRBD1 (6 bases). The length of the CDR3 is 15 residues. Germline V lookup: CDR1 SGHRS, CDR2 YFSETQ. V lost 4 bases and J 2 bases, leaving 14 bases between the germline ends. This CDR3 reads CASSTDSGVTDTQYF. CDR3 nucleotides: TGCGCCAGCAGCACGGACAGTGGGGTCACAGATACGCAGTATTTT.

The chain carries TRBV6-5 and TRBJ1-1, with TRBD1 as a possible D gene (5 bases). The V gene lost 4 bases and the J gene lost 1 base, with 16 bases spanning the gap. The CDR3 runs to 16 residues. Germline V CDR1 and CDR2: MNHEY, SVGAGI. CDR3 residues: CASSFLGGKWNTEAFF. DNA of the CDR3: TGTGCCAGCAGTTTCCTGGGGGGGAAATGGAACACTGAAGCTTTCTTT.

The chain has TRBV11-3 and TRBJ1-1; weak D call: TRBD1 (6 bases). Looked up from germline, CDR1 is SGHNT and CDR2 is YENEEA. This CDR3 spans 12 amino acids. Trimming took off 8 bases at V and 7 bases at J, with 14 bases between the two ends. The CDR3 loop reads CASGRGAGEAFF. The CDR3 DNA reads TGTGCCAGCGGTCGGGGGGCAGGTGAAGCTTTCTTT.

The genes are TRBV6-5 and TRBJ2-1, with TRBD1 matching 10 bases. Trimming took 0 bases from V and 8 from J; bases not matched to a gene: 4. The CDR3 runs to 15 residues. Looked up from germline, CDR1 is MNHEY and CDR2 is SVGAGI. As DNA, the CDR3 is TGTGCCAGCAGTTACTCAGGGACAGGGGTGTATGAGCAGTTCTTC. Its protein is CASSYSGTGVYEQFF.

V gene TRBV19 combines with J gene TRBJ1-2; D unresolved. CDR3 length equals 14 residues. Germline V CDR1 and CDR2: LNHDA, SQIVND (reference sequence). V shed 3 bases and J shed 8 bases, with 16 bases lying between them. The CDR3 region is CASSMPSVIVGYTF. CDR3 in DNA: TGTGCCAGTAGTATGCCCTCGGTGATCGTAGGCTACACCTTC.

The DNA of the CDR3 is TGTGCCAGCAGCAGACAGACCGGGGGCTCTGGAAACACCATATATTTT. Translation gives CASSRQTGGSGNTIYF. This chain joins TRBV3-1 (or the pseudogene TRBV3-2) and TRBJ1-3, with D possibly TRBD1 on 5 matching bases. Germline CDR1 is LGHDT and CDR2 is YNNKEL (reference sequence). V was cut by 5 bases and J by 0 bases, with 14 bases left in between. The CDR3 consists of 16 residues.

This rearrangement joins TRBV5-1 to TRBJ2-2; perhaps TRBD2 as D (5 bases). CDR3 length equals 14 residues. Trimming pared 0 bases from V and 5 bases from J, leaving 8 bases between. Germline-derived CDR1 and CDR2 are SGHRS and YFSETQ. The CDR3 is CASSLATGTGELFF. As DNA, the CDR3 is TGCGCCAGCAGCTTGGCCACGGGGACCGGGGAGCTGTTTTTT.

The rearrangement joins TRBV2 to TRBJ2-3; D gene ambiguous. Germline-derived CDR1 and CDR2 are SNHLY and FYNNEI. This CDR3 is 13 amino acids long. Deletions cut 4 bases from V and 6 bases from J, with 11 bases between. This CDR3 is CASSGLASDTQYF. CDR3 DNA: TGTGCCAGCAGTGGTTTGGCTTCGGATACGCAGTATTTT. The full variable domain, completed using reference TRBV2 and TRBJ2-3, is EPEVTQTPSHQVTQMGQEVILRCVPISNHLYFYWYRQILGQKVEFLVSFYNNEISEKSEIFDDQFSVERPDGSNFTLKIRSTKLEDSAMYFCASSGLASDTQYFGPGTRLTVL.

J is TRBJ1-1 and V is TRBV19; D may be TRBD1 (5 bases). Germline V gene data show CDR1 as LNHDA and CDR2 as SQIVND (reference sequence). The CDR3 consists of 15 residues. Trimming removed 7 bases at V and 0 bases at J, with 15 bases between. The CDR3 protein is CASKLYGGLNTEAFF. CDR3 DNA sequence: TGTGCCAGTAAGTTATACGGGGGGTTGAACACTGAAGCTTTCTTT.

This sequence joins TRBV5-1 and TRBJ2-2; 11 nucleotides line up with TRBD2. Per germline, CDR1 SGHRS and CDR2 YFSETQ. The CDR3 runs to 16 residues. Trimming took 0 bases from V and 4 from J; bases not matched to a gene: 2. The CDR3 loop reads CASSLAGTSGTGELFF. DNA for the CDR3: TGCGCCAGCAGCTTGGCCGGGACTAGCGGCACCGGGGAGCTGTTTTTT.

This rearrangement joins TRBV3-1 (or the pseudogene TRBV3-2) to TRBJ1-2; 7 bases line up with TRBD1. The CDR3 contains 15 residues. Per germline, CDR1 LGHDT and CDR2 YNNKEL (reference sequence). Trimming took 3 bases from V and 0 from J; bases not matched to a gene: 4. The CDR3 spells CASSHLDRANYGYTF. DNA of the CDR3: TGTGCCAGCAGCCATCTCGACAGGGCTAACTATGGCTACACCTTC.

The DNA of the CDR3 is TGCGCCAGCAGCCAAAACCCCGGGACAGGGTGGACTGAAAAACTGTTTTTT. Protein: CASSQNPGTGWTEKLFF. This chain links TRBV4-3 with TRBJ1-4; TRBD1 agrees at 9 bases. Trimming removed 2 bases from V and 7 bases from J; junction bases left unmatched: 11. The CDR3 runs 17 residues. CDR1 is LGHNA and CDR2 is YSLEER in the germline V gene.

The chain couples TRBV3-1 (or the pseudogene TRBV3-2) to TRBJ1-1; the match to TRBD1 covers 10 bases. CDR3 length: 15 amino acids. Germline V gene sequence: CDR1 LGHDT, CDR2 YNNKEL (reference sequence). The trim removed 5 bases at V and 4 bases at J, leaving 7 bases unmatched. CDR3 sequence reads: CASSLRTGGRTEAFF. The CDR3 DNA sequence: TGTGCCAGCAGCTTACGGACAGGGGGTCGCACTGAAGCTTTCTTT.

This clone was detected only a few times. This chain uses TRBV28 with TRBJ1-2; D gene unclear. Germline lookup yields CDR1 MDHEN and CDR2 SYDVKM. Trimming pared 3 bases from V and 5 bases from J, leaving 7 bases between. The CDR3 totals 12 residues. DNA for the CDR3: TGTGCCAGCAGTTTGTCCAGATATGGCTACACCTTC. This encodes CASSLSRYGYTF.

This chain connects TRBV6-5 to TRBJ2-7, with D maybe TRBD2 (7 bases). CDR1 is MNHEY, CDR2 SVGAGI, per germline. The CDR3 spans 14 residues. The ends were cut back, 7 bases at V and 2 bases at J, with 15 bases in the middle. CDR3: CASTLHGGPYEQYF. In DNA form, the CDR3 reads TGTGCCAGCACCCTACACGGGGGGCCCTACGAGCAGTACTTC.

V is TRBV12-3 or TRBV12-4 and J is TRBJ2-5; D gene unclear. The ends were cut back, 6 bases at V and 1 base at J, with 9 bases in the middle. This CDR3 is 13 amino acids long. The CDR3 loop is CASRPDTQETQYF. The CDR3 DNA sequence: TGTGCCAGCAGACCTGACACCCAAGAGACCCAGTACTTC.

The chain links TRBV4-3 to TRBJ2-7; D possibly corresponds to TRBD1 (6 bases). This CDR3 has 15 residues. With 2 bases removed from V and 2 bases from J, the gap between germline ends came to 13 bases. Germline assignment: CDR1 LGHNA and CDR2 YSLEER. The CDR3 nucleotides read TGCGCCAGCAGCCAAACATGGACAGCAGCCTACGAGCAGTACTTC. Translated, it gives CASSQTWTAAYEQYF.

In nucleotides, the CDR3 is TGTGCCATCAGTGAGTCTACGGATCAGCCCCAGCATTTT. This sequence encodes CAISESTDQPQHF. The chain couples TRBV10-3 to TRBJ1-5, with D hard to call. V shed 0 bases and J shed 5 bases, with 5 bases lying between them. CDR1 is ENHRY, CDR2 SYGVKD, per germline. CDR3 length: 13 amino acids.

CDR3 DNA sequence: TGTGCCAGTAGTATCAGACAGGGTACCTCTGGAAACACCATATATTTT. It translates to CASSIRQGTSGNTIYF. J is TRBJ1-3 and V is TRBV19; TRBD1 matches 7 bases. In germline, CDR1 is LNHDA, CDR2 SQIVND (reference sequence). The CDR3 covers 16 residues. Losses at the gene ends were 3 bases for V and 0 bases for J; bases not matched to a gene: 5.